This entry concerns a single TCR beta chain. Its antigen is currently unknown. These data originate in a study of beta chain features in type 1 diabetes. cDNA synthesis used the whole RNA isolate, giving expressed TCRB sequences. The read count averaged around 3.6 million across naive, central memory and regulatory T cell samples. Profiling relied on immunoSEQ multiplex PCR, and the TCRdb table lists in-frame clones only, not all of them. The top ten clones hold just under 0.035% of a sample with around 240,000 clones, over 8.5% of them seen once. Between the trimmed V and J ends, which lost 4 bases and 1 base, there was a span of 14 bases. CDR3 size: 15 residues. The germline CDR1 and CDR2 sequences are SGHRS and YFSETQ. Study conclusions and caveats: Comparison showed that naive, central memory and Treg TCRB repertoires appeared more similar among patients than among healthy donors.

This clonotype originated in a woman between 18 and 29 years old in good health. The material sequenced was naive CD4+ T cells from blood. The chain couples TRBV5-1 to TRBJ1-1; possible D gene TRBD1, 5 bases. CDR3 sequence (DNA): TGCGCCAGCAGCCAACGTAGCACAGGGAACACTGAAGCTTTCTTT. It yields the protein CASSQRSTGNTEAFF.